This T cell receptor (beta chain) was recovered during a study of blood T cell repertoires in COVID-19. The overall study: Both acute and convalescent COVID-19 samples were obtained from the United States, Italy and Spain.

Clones were read by immunoSEQ multiplex PCR, and TCRdb kept only the in-frame ones, dropping some. Of about 52,000 clones listed, around 80% are singletons. Seattle enrolled patients during active infection and tracked them longitudinally. This CDR3 region has 14 residues. V lost 4 bases to trimming and J lost 3 bases; unmatched junction nucleotides: 4. Germline CDR1 is SGHDT and CDR2 is YYEEEE. The V gene is TRBV5-6, the J gene TRBJ2-5; 9 positions agree with TRBD1. The sequenced sample was peripheral blood. The receptor was isolated from an elderly woman with COVID-19, enrolled during active disease. The CDR3 sequence is CASSIQGAKETQYF. The DNA of the CDR3 is TGTGCCAGCAGCATACAGGGGGCCAAAGAGACCCAGTACTTC.